This entry features one TCR beta chain sequence. The sample belongs to a study of blood T cells in healthy people across ages. The CDR3 loop spans 14 amino acids. The V end lost 2 bases, the J end lost 1 base, and 11 bases lay between the germline ends. The V gene's germline CDR1 is SQVTM and CDR2 ANQGSEA. Sample-barcoded 5' priming and a J-beta primer mix drove a second PCR of about 6 to 11 cycles. TCRdb analysed the 5' RACE reads with MiXCR anew, one entry per CDR3 protein. The sample has roughly 1.4 million distinct CDR3 sequences; roughly 64% are singletons. The chain combines TRBV29-1 with TRBJ1-1, with D maybe TRBD1 (6 bases). Material: blood. This clonotype was obtained from a man between 18 and 35 years old in good health. CDR3 bases: TGCAGCGTTGAAATAGGGGGGGGGAACACTGAAGCTTTCTTT. The encoded protein is CSVEIGGGNTEAFF.